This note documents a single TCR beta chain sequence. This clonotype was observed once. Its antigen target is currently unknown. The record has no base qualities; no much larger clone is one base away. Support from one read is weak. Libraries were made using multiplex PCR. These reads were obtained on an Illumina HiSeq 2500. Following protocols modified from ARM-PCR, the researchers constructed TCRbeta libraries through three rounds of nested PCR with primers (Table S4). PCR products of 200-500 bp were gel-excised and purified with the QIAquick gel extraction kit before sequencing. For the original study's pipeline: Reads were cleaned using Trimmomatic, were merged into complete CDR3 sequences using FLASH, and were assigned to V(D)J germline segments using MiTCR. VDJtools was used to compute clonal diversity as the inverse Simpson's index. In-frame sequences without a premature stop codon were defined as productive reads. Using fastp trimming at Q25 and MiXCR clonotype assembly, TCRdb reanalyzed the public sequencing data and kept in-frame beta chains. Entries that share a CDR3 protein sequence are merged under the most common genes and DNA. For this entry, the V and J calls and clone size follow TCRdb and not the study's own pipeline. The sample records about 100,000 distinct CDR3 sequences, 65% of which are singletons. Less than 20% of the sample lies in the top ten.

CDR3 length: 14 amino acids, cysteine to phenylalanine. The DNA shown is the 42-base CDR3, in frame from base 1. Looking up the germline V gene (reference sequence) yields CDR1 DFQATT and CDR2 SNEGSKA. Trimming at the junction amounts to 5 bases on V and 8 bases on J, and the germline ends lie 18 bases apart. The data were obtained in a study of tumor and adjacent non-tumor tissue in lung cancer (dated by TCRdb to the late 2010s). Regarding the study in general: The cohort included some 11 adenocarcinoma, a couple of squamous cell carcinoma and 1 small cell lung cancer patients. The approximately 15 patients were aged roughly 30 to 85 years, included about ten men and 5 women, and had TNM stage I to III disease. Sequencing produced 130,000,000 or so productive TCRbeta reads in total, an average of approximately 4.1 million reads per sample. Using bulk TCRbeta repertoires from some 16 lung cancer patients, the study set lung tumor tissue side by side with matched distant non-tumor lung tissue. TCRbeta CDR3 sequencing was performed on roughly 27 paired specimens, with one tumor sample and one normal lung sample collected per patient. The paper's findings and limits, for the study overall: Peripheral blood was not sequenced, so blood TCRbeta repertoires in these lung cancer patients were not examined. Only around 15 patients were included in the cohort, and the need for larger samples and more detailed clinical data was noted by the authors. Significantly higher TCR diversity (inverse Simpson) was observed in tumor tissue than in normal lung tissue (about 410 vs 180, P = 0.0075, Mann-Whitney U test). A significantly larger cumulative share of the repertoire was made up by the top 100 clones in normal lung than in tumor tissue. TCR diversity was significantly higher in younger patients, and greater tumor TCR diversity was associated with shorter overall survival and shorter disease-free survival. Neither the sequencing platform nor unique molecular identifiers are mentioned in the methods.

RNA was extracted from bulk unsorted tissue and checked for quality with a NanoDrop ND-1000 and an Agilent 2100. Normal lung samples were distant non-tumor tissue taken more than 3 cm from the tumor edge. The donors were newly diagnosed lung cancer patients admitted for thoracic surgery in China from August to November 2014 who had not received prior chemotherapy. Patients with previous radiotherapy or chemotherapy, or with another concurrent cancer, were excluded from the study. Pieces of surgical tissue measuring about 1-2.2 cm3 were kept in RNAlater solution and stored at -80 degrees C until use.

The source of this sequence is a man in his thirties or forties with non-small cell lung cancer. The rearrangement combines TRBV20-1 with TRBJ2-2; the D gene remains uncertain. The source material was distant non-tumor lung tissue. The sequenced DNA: TGCAGTGCTCGTGTGGGGATAGAAACAGGGGAGCTGTTTTTT. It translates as CSARVGIETGELFF.